This T cell receptor beta chain derives from a study of blood T cell repertoires in COVID-19 (dated by TCRdb to 2020 to 2021). Study-wide context: The collaborator samples originated in the United States, Italy and Spain and spanned the acute and convalescent phases of COVID-19. The material from the prospective study consisted of cDNA or gDNA derived from T cells, B-cell-depleted T cells, or PBMCs. The dataset comprised deeply sampled blood TCRbeta repertoires from subjects exposed to, actively infected with, or recovered from COVID-19. A freely available public database, intended as a resource for researchers studying the immune response to SARS-CoV-2, is where the repertoires were released. The samples were drawn from two sources: the first 160 participants of the ongoing ImmuneRACE study, and 1,200 or so subjects contributed by 6 global collaborators. A de-identified subject ID, COVID-19 status, age in years and sex were almost always included in the sample metadata. Where HLA class I and class II types were available, the types were taken from metadata supplied by the sample provider, not from assay-based typing. Beyond this particular receptor, the publication reports: The quantity of clinical and demographic metadata differed by source and by participant and was supplied without curation.

The immunoSEQ Assay, a bias-controlled multiplex PCR, was used to amplify TCRbeta CDR3 regions from genomic DNA. The source study handled its data this way. Within the assay, amplification of reference gene primers was used to estimate how many nucleated cells each sample contained. Sequence reads were collapsed and filtered to measure the absolute abundance of every unique TCRbeta CDR3 rearrangement. For each sample, productive Simpson clonality was calculated as the square root of Simpson's diversity index over productive rearrangements. The immuneACCESS repertoire file appears here via TCRdb, limited to in-frame rearrangements. These files lack a portion of the clones; in checked studies, under half of the deficit traces to unresolved V genes, and the cause of the others is not known. Clonal size and the V and J genes are those of that table, whereas D and trimming came from the DNA. The sample table shows 50,000 to 70,000 clones, and 85% to 90% are seen once. The ten biggest clones cover around 7.4% of the sample.

This clone was counted once. Its specific antigen is unknown. Base qualities are not recorded, but no much larger clone differs from it by a single base. The collaborating institutions used their own protocols to collect whole blood in K2EDTA tubes. For TCRbeta analysis, collaborator samples were shipped as frozen whole blood, as isolated PBMCs, or as DNA extracted from either sample type. V gives up 3 bases and J gives up 4 bases, and the segment between their germline ends measures 8 bases. The CDR3 numbers 13 residues from cysteine through phenylalanine. Only the CDR3 portion is preserved as DNA: 39 bases, with reading frame beginning at the first base. The germline V gene yields KGHSH for CDR1 and LQKENI for CDR2.

The TCR was taken from a human donor with active COVID-19. The donor label of this sample is uncertain. Sample: peripheral blood. The chain was built from TRBV18 and TRBJ2-3; the D gene is unclear. The nucleotide sequence is given as TGTGCCAGCTCACCGGCAGCGCCAGATACGCAGTATTTT. This is translated as CASSPAAPDTQYF.